A selection of T cell receptor beta chains follows, all from one sample in a study of cytomegalovirus exposure and HLA in healthy donors. Some clones are missing from TCRdb's copy, which holds only in-frame ones; the method was immunoSEQ multiplex PCR. The sample gives about 200,000 clones, 75% to 90% of which show up once; under 7.5% is in the top ten. Sample: PBMCs. The source is a woman aged 45-59 years in good health and CMV-seropositive. The CDR3 runs from the conserved cysteine through the conserved F or W. D genes are given only for firm matches. Clone sizes are given selectively: once, few, many, or a class where the clone is expanded.

j_call d_call v_call clone_size cdr3_nt cdr3_aa
TRBJ2-2 . TRBV5-4 . TGTGCCAGCACCAAGGGAGGGGGGACGGCCGGGGAGCTGTTTTTT CASTKGGGTAGELFF
TRBJ2-3 . TRBV20-1 . TGCAGTGCTCGGTCTAGCTTCACGCAGTATTTT CSARSSFTQYF
TRBJ2-6 . TRBV6-1 . TGTGCCAGCAGTGATAGGAGGGGCGCTGGGGCCAACGTCCTGACTTTC CASSDRRGAGANVLTF
TRBJ1-5 TRBD1 TRBV30 . TGTGCCTGGAGCGGAGGGGGCGAGCGTCAGCCCCAGCATTTT CAWSGGGERQPQHF
TRBJ2-2 TRBD1 TRBV5-4 . TGTGCCAGCAGCACTTACAGGGGTTTGAACACCGGGGAGCTGTTTTTT CASSTYRGLNTGELFF
TRBJ1-2 TRBD1 TRBV6-1 . TGTGCCAGCAGTGAAGGGGGACAGGGGGCGAGAGGCTACACCTTC CASSEGGQGARGYTF
TRBJ2-3 TRBD1 TRBV9 once TGTGCCAGCAGCGTATCCGGGCAGGGGGCAGATACGCAGTATTTT CASSVSGQGADTQYF
TRBJ1-3 . TRBV19 . TGTGCCAGTAGGGAGGGCTACTCTGGAAACACCATATATTTT CASREGYSGNTIYF
TRBJ1-3 . TRBV19 . TGTGCCAGTAGTATCGGAGGTAACCGAGGAAACACCATATATTTT CASSIGGNRGNTIYF
TRBJ2-3 . TRBV19 . TGTGCCAGTAGTGCCCAGGCCACAGATACGCAGTATTTT CASSAQATDTQYF
TRBJ1-6 . TRBV10-3 . TGTGCCATTGCCCTAGGTGCGGACAATAGTTCACCCCTCCACTTT CAIALGADNSSPLHF
TRBJ1-6 . TRBV6-5 . TGTGCCAGTGGTGGGGGGATAAATTCACCCCTCCACTTT CASGGGINSPLHF
TRBJ2-7 TRBD2 TRBV28 . TGTGCCAGCGCGGGAGACCCCTACGAGCAGTACTTC CASAGDPYEQYF
TRBJ2-6 . TRBV6-1 . TGTGCCAGCAATACAGCCGCGGGGGCCAACGTCCTGACTTTC CASNTAAGANVLTF
TRBJ2-5 . TRBV2 once TGTGCCAGCTGTCGGGGAACGAACCAAGAGACCCAGTACTTC CASCRGTNQETQYF
TRBJ1-1 . TRBV2 once TGTGCCAGCAGACGGGGACTGATGAACACTGAAGCTTTCTTT CASRRGLMNTEAFF
TRBJ2-7 . TRBV11-2 once TGTGCCAGCAGCCCCGGACTACTGAGCTCCTACGAGCAGTACTTC CASSPGLLSSYEQYF
TRBJ2-2 TRBD1 TRBV25-1 . TGTGCCAGCAGTGTCCAGGGGGTTGGCGGGGAGCTGTTTTTT CASSVQGVGGELFF
TRBJ1-5 TRBD1 TRBV28 . TGTGCCAGCAGTTCTTGGAATCCCGGGACAGGGCGCAATCAGCCCCAGCATTTT CASSSWNPGTGRNQPQHF
TRBJ1-4 . TRBV7-6 . TGTGCCAGCAGCTCGCGGGACTCCTTTAATGAAAAACTGTTTTTT CASSSRDSFNEKLFF
TRBJ1-2 TRBD1 TRBV6-5 . TGTGCCAGCAGTTACTCGACAGGGGACGATGGCTACACCTTC CASSYSTGDDGYTF
TRBJ2-1 TRBD2 TRBV5-4 . TGTGCCAGCAGTTATGGACTAGTAGGCAATGAGCAGTTCTTC CASSYGLVGNEQFF
TRBJ2-3 . TRBV11-2 . TGTGCCAGCAGACAAATCAGGGGCAACACAGATACGCAGTATTTT CASRQIRGNTDTQYF
TRBJ2-5 . TRBV7-9 . TGTGCCAGCAGCATTGAGAGGGAGCCAGAGACCCAGTACTTC CASSIEREPETQYF
TRBJ1-4 TRBD1 TRBV5-1 . TGCGCCAGCAGACTTGAGGGACAGGGTAATGAAAAACTGTTTTTT CASRLEGQGNEKLFF
TRBJ1-2 . TRBV28 . TGTGCCAGCAGTTTATTTACAGGGAACTATGGCTACACCTTC CASSLFTGNYGYTF
TRBJ2-3 TRBD2 TRBV6-7 . TGTGCCAGCAGTTACTCGAACCTAGCGGGGGGGCCAGATACGCAGTATTTT CASSYSNLAGGPDTQYF
TRBJ1-1 . TRBV5-1 . TGCGCCAGCAGCTTGAGTGGCAGGGAAGGCGCTGAAGCTTTCTTT CASSLSGREGAEAFF
TRBJ2-1 . TRBV18 few TGTGCCAGCTCACCAATGACACAGGAATACAATGAGCAGTTCTTC CASSPMTQEYNEQFF
TRBJ2-5 TRBD2 TRBV6-5 . TGTGCCAGCAGTATGAGCGGGGCTGGGAAAGAGACCCAGTACTTC CASSMSGAGKETQYF
TRBJ1-3 . TRBV21-1 . TGTGCCAGCAGGAGAAGGAGGTTCTCTGGAAACACCATATATTTT CASRRRRFSGNTIYF
TRBJ2-7 . TRBV5-1 . TGCGCCAGCAGCGTTGCGACAGGTGGGGTGCAGTACTTC CASSVATGGVQYF
TRBJ1-1 TRBD1 TRBV5-5 . TGTGCCAGCAGCTTGTCAGGGGGCATTGAAGCTTTCTTT CASSLSGGIEAFF
TRBJ1-2 . TRBV28 . TGTGCCAGCAGTATTACGGGACTGAGGGGAACCTTC CASSITGLRGTF
TRBJ2-1 . TRBV28 . TGTGCCAGCTCTCCATTAAGGAGCTCCTACAATGAGCAGTTCTTC CASSPLRSSYNEQFF
TRBJ2-4 TRBD1 TRBV19 . TGTGCCAGTAGTATAGGGACAGGGGCCTTAGCCAAAAACATTCAGTACTTC CASSIGTGALAKNIQYF
TRBJ2-3 . TRBV18 . TGTGCCAGCTCACCCCTTCTTCGGGAAAACACAGATACGCAGTATTTT CASSPLLRENTDTQYF
TRBJ1-5 . TRBV28 . TGTGCCAGCACGCCCCAAGCCCAAAATCAGCCCCAGCATTTT CASTPQAQNQPQHF
TRBJ2-7 . TRBV15 . TGTGCCACCAGCAGAGAGGGGAGCGAGCAGTACTTC CATSREGSEQYF
TRBJ1-2 . TRBV6-1 once TGTGCCAGCAGTTTAGCTAGCGGGGTTAACTATGGCTACACCTTC CASSLASGVNYGYTF
TRBJ2-1 . TRBV7-6 . TGTGCCAGCAGCTTAGCCGGACTAAATGAGCAGTTCTTC CASSLAGLNEQFF
TRBJ2-1 TRBD2 TRBV4-3 . TGCGCCAGCAGCCAAGCCAGCGGGGGCTACAATGAGCAGTTCTTC CASSQASGGYNEQFF
TRBJ2-1 TRBD1 TRBV5-1 . TGCGCCAGCAGCCCCCCGGGACAGGGGTTAAAGCAGTTCTTC CASSPPGQGLKQFF
TRBJ2-7 . TRBV30 . TGTGTTGGAAGTAGCTCCTACGAGCAGTACTTC CVGSSSYEQYF
TRBJ1-3 . TRBV5-6 . TGTGCCAGCAGTAGGGGGTCGGACACCATATATTTT CASSRGSDTIYF
TRBJ2-5 . TRBV5-1 . TGCGCCAGCAGCTTTACAGCACAAGAGACCCAGTACTTC CASSFTAQETQYF
TRBJ1-2 TRBD1 TRBV7-3 . TGTGCCAGCAGTCAAGGACAGGGCTATGGCTACACCTTC CASSQGQGYGYTF
TRBJ1-2 . TRBV5-1 . TGCGCCAGCAGCTTTCTTGGCTCGGGGGGGGCTGAGGCTGGCTACACCTTC CASSFLGSGGAEAGYTF
TRBJ2-3 TRBD1 TRBV29-1 . TGCAGCGCCTACGGACAGGGGGTACCAGATACGCAGTATTTT CSAYGQGVPDTQYF
TRBJ1-5 TRBD1 TRBV18 . TGTGCCAGCTCACTCCTTCGACCCGGGACAGACAATCAGCCCCAGCATTTT CASSLLRPGTDNQPQHF
TRBJ2-1 TRBD2 TRBV7-6 few TGTGCCAGCAGCTTAGAGCGGGGGCGAGGCCCCGGGCAGTTCTTC CASSLERGRGPGQFF
TRBJ1-3 TRBD1 TRBV6-6 . TGTGCCAGCAGTCCGGGACAGGGGGCGCAGGGAAACACCATATATTTT CASSPGQGAQGNTIYF
TRBJ2-1 TRBD1 TRBV5-1 once TGCGCCAGCAGCAGGGGGACAGGGAATTACAATGAGCAGTTCTTC CASSRGTGNYNEQFF
TRBJ1-1 . TRBV20-1 few TGCAGTGCTAGTGGGCAGACTGAAGCTTTCTTT CSASGQTEAFF
TRBJ1-4 TRBD1 TRBV6-1 . TGTGCCAGCAGTGACCCCGGGACAGGGAGAGAAAAACTGTTTTTT CASSDPGTGREKLFF
TRBJ2-7 TRBD1 TRBV28 . TGTGCCAGCAGTTCTGCCCTTTGGACAGGGGGCGAGCAGTACTTC CASSSALWTGGEQYF
TRBJ1-3 . TRBV28 . TGTGCCAGCAGTTTAACGGGTCAAGGAAACACCATATATTTT CASSLTGQGNTIYF